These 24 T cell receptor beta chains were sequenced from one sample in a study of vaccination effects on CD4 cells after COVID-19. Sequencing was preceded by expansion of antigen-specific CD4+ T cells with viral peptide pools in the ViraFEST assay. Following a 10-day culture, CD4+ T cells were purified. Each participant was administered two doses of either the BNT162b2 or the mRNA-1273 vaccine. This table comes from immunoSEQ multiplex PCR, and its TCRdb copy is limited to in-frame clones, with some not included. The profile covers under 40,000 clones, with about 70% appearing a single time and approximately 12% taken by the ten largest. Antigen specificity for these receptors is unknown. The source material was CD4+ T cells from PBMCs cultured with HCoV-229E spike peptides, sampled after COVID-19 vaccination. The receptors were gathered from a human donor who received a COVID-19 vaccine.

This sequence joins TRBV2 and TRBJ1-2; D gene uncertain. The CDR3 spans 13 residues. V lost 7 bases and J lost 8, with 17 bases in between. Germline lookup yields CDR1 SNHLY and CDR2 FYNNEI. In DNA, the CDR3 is TGTGCCAGCACCTTCACGGCCTGGGAAGGCTACACCTTC. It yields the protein CASTFTAWEGYTF.

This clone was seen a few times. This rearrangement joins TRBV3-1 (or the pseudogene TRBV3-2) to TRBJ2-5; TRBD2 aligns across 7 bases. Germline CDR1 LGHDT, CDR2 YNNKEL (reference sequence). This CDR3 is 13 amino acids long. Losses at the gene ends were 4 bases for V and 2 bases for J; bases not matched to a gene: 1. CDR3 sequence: CASSRGGQETQYF. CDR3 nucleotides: TGTGCCAGCAGCCGCGGGGGACAAGAGACCCAGTACTTC.

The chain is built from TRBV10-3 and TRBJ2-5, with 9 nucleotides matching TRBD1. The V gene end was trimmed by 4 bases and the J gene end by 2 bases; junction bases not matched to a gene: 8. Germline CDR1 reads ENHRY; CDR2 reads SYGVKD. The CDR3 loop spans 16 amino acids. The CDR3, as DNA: TGTGCCATCAGTGTGGGACAGGGTTTGGGGCAAGAGACCCAGTACTTC. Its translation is CAISVGQGLGQETQYF.

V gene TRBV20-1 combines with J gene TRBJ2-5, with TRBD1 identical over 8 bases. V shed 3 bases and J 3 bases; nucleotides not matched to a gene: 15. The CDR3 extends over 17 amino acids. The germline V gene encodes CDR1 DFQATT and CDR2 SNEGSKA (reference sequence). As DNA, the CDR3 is TGCAGTGCTAGTGGGTCAGGGGGCGAGGTCAGTGAAGAGACCCAGTACTTC. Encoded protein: CSASGSGGEVSEETQYF.

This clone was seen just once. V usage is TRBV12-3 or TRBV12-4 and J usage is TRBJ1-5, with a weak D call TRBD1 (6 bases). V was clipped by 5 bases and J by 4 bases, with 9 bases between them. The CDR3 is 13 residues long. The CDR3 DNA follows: TGTGCCAGCAGTCCCGGACAGAATCAGCCCCAGCATTTT. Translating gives CASSPGQNQPQHF.

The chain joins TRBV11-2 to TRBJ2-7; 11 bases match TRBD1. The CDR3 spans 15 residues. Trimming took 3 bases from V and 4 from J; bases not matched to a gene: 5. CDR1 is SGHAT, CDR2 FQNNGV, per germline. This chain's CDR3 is CASSFRTGGVYEQYF. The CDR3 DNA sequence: TGTGCCAGCAGCTTCCGGACAGGGGGCGTGTACGAGCAGTACTTC.

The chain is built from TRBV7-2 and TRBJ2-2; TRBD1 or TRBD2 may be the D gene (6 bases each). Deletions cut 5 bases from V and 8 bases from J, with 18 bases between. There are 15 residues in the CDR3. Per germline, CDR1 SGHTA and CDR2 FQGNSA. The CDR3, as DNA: TGTGCCAGCAGCCTTAGGGGGGCCGGATCGGGGGAGCTGTTTTTT. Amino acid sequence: CASSLRGAGSGELFF.

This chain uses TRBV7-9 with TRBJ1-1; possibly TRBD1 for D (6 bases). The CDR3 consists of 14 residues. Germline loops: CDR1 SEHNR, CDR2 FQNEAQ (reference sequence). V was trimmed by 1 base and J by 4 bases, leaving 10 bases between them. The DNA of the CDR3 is TGTGCCAGCAGCTTAGGGGGGCGGGCCACTGAAGCTTTCTTT. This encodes CASSLGGRATEAFF.

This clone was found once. CDR3: CASTRGGANEQFF. CDR3 coding DNA: TGTGCCAGCACACGCGGGGGGGCTAATGAGCAGTTCTTC. The V gene is TRBV7-2, the J gene TRBJ2-1, with TRBD2 matching over 9 bases. Trimming removed 7 bases from V and 7 bases from J; junction bases left unmatched: 5. This CDR3 contains 13 residues. Germline lookup yields CDR1 SGHTA and CDR2 FQGNSA.

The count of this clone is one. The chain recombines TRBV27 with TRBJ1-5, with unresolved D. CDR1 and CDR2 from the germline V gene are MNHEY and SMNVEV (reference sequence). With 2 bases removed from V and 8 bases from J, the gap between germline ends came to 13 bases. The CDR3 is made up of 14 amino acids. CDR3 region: CASSLGRPIEPQHF. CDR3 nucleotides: TGTGCCAGCAGTTTAGGGCGGCCTATCGAGCCCCAGCATTTT.

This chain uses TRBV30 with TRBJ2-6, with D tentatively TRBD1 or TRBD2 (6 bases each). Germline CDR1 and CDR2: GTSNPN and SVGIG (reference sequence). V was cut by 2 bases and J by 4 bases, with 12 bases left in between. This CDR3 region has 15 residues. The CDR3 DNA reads TGTGCCTGGAGTCCCGGGGGCGCCGGGGCCAACGTCCTGACTTTC. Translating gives CAWSPGGAGANVLTF.

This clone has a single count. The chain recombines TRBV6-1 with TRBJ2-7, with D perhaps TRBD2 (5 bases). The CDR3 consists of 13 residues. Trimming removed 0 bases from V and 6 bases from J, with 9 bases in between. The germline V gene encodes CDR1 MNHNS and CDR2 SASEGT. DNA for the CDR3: TGTGCCAGCAGTGAAGCCGGGGTAGGCGAGCAGTACTTC. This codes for CASSEAGVGEQYF.

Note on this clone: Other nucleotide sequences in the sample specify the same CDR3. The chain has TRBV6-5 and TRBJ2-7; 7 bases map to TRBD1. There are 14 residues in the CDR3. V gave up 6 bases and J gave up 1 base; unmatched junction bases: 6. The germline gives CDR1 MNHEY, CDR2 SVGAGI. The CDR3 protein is CASSRQGGSYEQYF. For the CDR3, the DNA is TGTGCCAGCAGCAGACAGGGTGGATCCTACGAGCAGTACTTC.

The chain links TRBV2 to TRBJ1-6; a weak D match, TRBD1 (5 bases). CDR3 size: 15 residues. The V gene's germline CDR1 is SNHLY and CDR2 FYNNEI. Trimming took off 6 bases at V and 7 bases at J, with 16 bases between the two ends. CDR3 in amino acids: CASSETGGWNSPLHF. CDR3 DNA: TGTGCCAGCAGCGAAACGGGGGGGTGGAATTCACCCCTCCACTTT.

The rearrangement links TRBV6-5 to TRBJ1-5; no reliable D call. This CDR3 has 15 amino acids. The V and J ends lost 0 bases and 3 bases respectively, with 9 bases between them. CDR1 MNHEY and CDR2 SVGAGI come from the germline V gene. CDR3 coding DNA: TGTGCCAGCAGTTACTCGGGCCGTTCCAATCAGCCCCAGCATTTT. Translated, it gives CASSYSGRSNQPQHF.

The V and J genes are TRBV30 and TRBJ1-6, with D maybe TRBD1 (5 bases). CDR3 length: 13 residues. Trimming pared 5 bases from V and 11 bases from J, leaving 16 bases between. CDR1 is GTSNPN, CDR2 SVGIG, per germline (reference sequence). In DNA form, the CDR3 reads TGTGCCTGGGGGGCAGGGAGTAAAGCACCCCTCCACTTT. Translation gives CAWGAGSKAPLHF.

The CDR3 DNA is TGTGCCAGCAGTGAAACCGTGACAGGGGGCGGCAATCAGCCCCAGCATTTT. Translation gives CASSETVTGGGNQPQHF. This chain links TRBV6-1 with TRBJ1-5, with 10 nucleotides matching TRBD1. The CDR3 runs to 17 residues. With 2 bases clipped from V and 2 bases from J, the junction kept 6 bases outside the gene matches. Germline V lookup: CDR1 MNHNS, CDR2 SASEGT.

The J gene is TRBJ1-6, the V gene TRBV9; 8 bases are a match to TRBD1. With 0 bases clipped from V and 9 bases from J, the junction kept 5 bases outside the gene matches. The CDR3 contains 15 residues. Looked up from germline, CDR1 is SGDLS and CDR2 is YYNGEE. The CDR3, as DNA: TGTGCCAGCAGCGTAGAGGACAGGGTTTTTTCACCCCTCCACTTT. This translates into CASSVEDRVFSPLHF. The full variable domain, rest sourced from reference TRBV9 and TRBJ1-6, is DSGVTQTPKHLITATGQRVTLRCSPRSGDLSVYWYQQSLDQGLQFLIQYYNGEERAKGNILERFSAQQFPDLHSELNLSSLELGDSALYFCASSVEDRVFSPLHFGNGTRLTVT.

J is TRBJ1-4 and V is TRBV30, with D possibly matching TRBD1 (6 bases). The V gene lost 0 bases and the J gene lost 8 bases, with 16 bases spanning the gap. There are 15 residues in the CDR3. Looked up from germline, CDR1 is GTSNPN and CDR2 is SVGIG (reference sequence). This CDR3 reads CAWSVTGGAGEKLFF. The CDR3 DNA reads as TGTGCCTGGAGTGTTACTGGGGGCGCGGGAGAAAAACTGTTTTTT.

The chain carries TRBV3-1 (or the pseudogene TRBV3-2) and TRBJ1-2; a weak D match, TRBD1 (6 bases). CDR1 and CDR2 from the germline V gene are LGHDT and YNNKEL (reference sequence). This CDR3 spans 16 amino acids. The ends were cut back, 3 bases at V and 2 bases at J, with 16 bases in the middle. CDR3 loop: CASSHSGTMRNYGYTF. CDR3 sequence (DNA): TGTGCCAGCAGCCACTCCGGGACAATGAGAAACTATGGCTACACCTTC.

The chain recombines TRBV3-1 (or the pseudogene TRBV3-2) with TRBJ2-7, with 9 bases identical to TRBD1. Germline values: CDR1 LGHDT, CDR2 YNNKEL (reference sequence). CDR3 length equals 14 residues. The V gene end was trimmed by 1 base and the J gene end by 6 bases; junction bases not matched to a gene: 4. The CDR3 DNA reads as TGTGCCAGCAGCCAAGCGGGACAGGGAGCCGAGCAGTACTTC. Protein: CASSQAGQGAEQYF.

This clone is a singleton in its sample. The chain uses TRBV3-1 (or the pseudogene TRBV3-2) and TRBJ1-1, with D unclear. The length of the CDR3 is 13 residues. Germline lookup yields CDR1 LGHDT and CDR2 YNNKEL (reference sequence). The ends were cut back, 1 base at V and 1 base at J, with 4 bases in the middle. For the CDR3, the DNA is TGTGCCAGCAGCCAAGCGGAGAACACTGAAGCTTTCTTT. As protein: CASSQAENTEAFF.

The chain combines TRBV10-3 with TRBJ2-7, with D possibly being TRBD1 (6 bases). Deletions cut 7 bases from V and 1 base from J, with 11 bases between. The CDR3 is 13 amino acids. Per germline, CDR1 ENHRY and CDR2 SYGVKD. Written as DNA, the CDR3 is TGTGCCATCACTAACGACAGGTCCTACGAGCAGTACTTC. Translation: CAITNDRSYEQYF.

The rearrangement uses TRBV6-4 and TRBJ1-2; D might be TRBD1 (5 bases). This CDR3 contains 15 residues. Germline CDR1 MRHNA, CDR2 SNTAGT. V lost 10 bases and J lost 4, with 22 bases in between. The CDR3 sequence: CATRPSPGGGYGYTF. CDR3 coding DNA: TGTGCCACAAGACCTTCCCCCGGGGGGGGCTATGGCTACACCTTC.